The following is a T cell receptor (beta chain) sequence with its context. What it binds is unknown. The source of the sample is a study of OX40 agonist ivuxolimab in advanced cancers. Study-level information: Administration of intravenous ivuxolimab to patients occurred every 2 weeks at 0.01 to 10 mg/kg.

There are 16 residues in the CDR3. Germline CDR1 is SGHTA and CDR2 is FQGNSA. The ends lost 6 bases at V and 3 bases at J; junction bases unmatched: 11. Method: immunoSEQ multiplex PCR; TCRdb's copy keeps in-frame clones and lacks some. The sample carries tens of thousands of clones, roughly 83% recorded once. Study results and caveats: In CD8+ T cells, expanded clones were on average more numerous than in CD4+.

The specimen comprised CD4+ or CD8+ T cells sorted from blood, sampled in a trial of the OX40 agonist ivuxolimab. V gene TRBV7-2 combines with J gene TRBJ1-1, with 9 bases that match TRBD1. The receptor's source is an adult with an advanced solid tumor such as melanoma, head and neck, liver or kidney cancer. CDR3: CASSRQGTGKDTEAFF. The CDR3 DNA sequence: TGTGCCAGCAGTCGGCAAGGGACAGGGAAGGACACTGAAGCTTTCTTT.